The rows below give T cell receptor beta chains drawn from one sample of a study of Ad26.COV2.S vaccination and SARS-CoV-2 variants. Produced via immunoSEQ multiplex PCR; TCRdb's table is partial and in-frame only. The table lists about 460,000 clones, 89% of them singletons. The sample in question was peripheral blood, obtained in a trial of Ad26.COV2.S vaccine versus placebo. These receptor sequences come from a person between 18 and 59 years old who received the Ad26.COV2.S COVID-19 vaccine or a placebo. Both conserved end residues are part of each CDR3. Each record gives: V gene, J gene, D gene, clone size, CDR3 length, CDR3 DNA, CDR3 protein. A D gene is named only where the DNA matches it firmly. Only part of the rows carry a size: once, few, many, or a class if the clone is expanded.

TRBV5-5	TRBJ2-5	TRBD1	-	15	TGTGCCAGCAGTTCGGGACAGGGGACACGAGAGACCCAGTACTTC	CASSSGQGTRETQYF
TRBV28	TRBJ2-7	TRBD2	-	15	TGTGCCAGCAGTACAACTAGCGGGAGGGCCTACGAGCAGTACTTC	CASSTTSGRAYEQYF
TRBV19	TRBJ1-4	TRBD1	once	15	TGTGCCAGTAGCCCCCGAGGGGGCACTAATGAAAAACTGTTTTTT	CASSPRGGTNEKLFF
TRBV6-5	TRBJ2-2	-	-	16	TGTGCCAGCAGTTACTGGGTAGCGCCGAACACCGGGGAGCTGTTTTTT	CASSYWVAPNTGELFF
TRBV11-2	TRBJ1-1	-	-	14	TGTGCCAGCAGCTTAATCGGCGGGGGGACTGAAGCTTTCTTT	CASSLIGGGTEAFF
TRBV7-9	TRBJ1-6	-	-	16	TGTGCCAGCAGCTTAGTAGGCCGTCCGGGGGGTTCACCCCTCCACTTT	CASSLVGRPGGSPLHF
TRBV2	TRBJ1-5	-	-	12	TGTGCCAGCAGTGAAACGGTCCTGCCCCAGCATTTT	CASSETVLPQHF
TRBV3-1/TRBV3-2	TRBJ1-1	-	-	13	TGTGCCAGCAGCCAGGCTGACAGACGGGGAGCTTTCTTT	CASSQADRRGAFF
TRBV3-1/TRBV3-2	TRBJ2-3	-	-	14	TGTGCCAGCAGCCAAGATAAGGCGACAGATACGCAGTATTTT	CASSQDKATDTQYF
TRBV30	TRBJ1-2	-	-	12	TGTGCCTGGAGTGTACGGGGCGATGGCTACACCTTC	CAWSVRGDGYTF
TRBV2	TRBJ2-3	-	-	13	TGTGCCAGCAGTAAAGCTAGCACAGATACGCAGTATTTT	CASSKASTDTQYF
TRBV19	TRBJ2-1	-	-	15	TGTGCCAGTAGTATGATGGGGTACAGCATCAATGAGCAGTTCTTC	CASSMMGYSINEQFF
TRBV12-5	TRBJ2-1	-	-	11	TGTGCTAGTGGTTCGATGAATGAGCAGTTCTTC	CASGSMNEQFF
TRBV4-3	TRBJ2-2	-	-	17	TGCGCCAGCAGCCAAGATCCTGGGACCCCCTCTGCCGGGGAGCTGTTTTTT	CASSQDPGTPSAGELFF
TRBV2	TRBJ2-5	-	once	13	TGTGCCGGCCGGGCAGGGTTGCAAGAGACCCAGTACTTC	CAGRAGLQETQYF
TRBV11-1	TRBJ1-2	-	-	12	TGTGCCAGCAGCTCCCCGACTGATGGCTACACCTTC	CASSSPTDGYTF
TRBV6-5	TRBJ1-1	-	-	11	TGTGCCAGCCGGATGAACACTGAAGCTTTCTTT	CASRMNTEAFF
TRBV4-3	TRBJ1-5	-	-	16	TGCGCCAGCAGCCAAACCGGGATCTATGGCAATCAGCCCCAGCATTTT	CASSQTGIYGNQPQHF
TRBV21-1	TRBJ2-7	-	-	12	TGTGCCAGCAGCACCTCGTGGGGCGAGCAGTACTTC	CASSTSWGEQYF
TRBV4-3	TRBJ2-2	-	once	15	TGCGCCAGCAGCCAAGGACCGAGGAACACCGGGGAGCTGTTTTTT	CASSQGPRNTGELFF
TRBV27	TRBJ2-7	-	-	14	TGTGCCAGCAGTTCCCCCAGGATGGGCTACGAGCAGTACTTC	CASSSPRMGYEQYF
TRBV28	TRBJ2-7	TRBD2	-	15	TGTGCCAGCGGGTCTAGCGGGAGGAGCTCCTACGAGCAGTACTTC	CASGSSGRSSYEQYF
TRBV6-6	TRBJ1-4	-	-	16	TGTGCCAGCAAAACAGGGACGCAGCTTATTGATGAAAAACTGTTTTTT	CASKTGTQLIDEKLFF
TRBV7-2	TRBJ1-2	TRBD1	-	14	TGTGCCAGCAGCAGAGGGAGGGGGCTCTATGGCTACACCTTC	CASSRGRGLYGYTF
TRBV25-1	TRBJ1-1	-	once	14	TGTGCCAGCAGTATGTCACAAATGAACACTGAAGCTTTCTTT	CASSMSQMNTEAFF
TRBV2	TRBJ1-1	TRBD1	-	15	TGTGCCAGCCTACTCACCGGGACAGGGGGCACTGAAGCTTTCTTT	CASLLTGTGGTEAFF
TRBV9	TRBJ2-1	TRBD1	-	13	TGTGCCAGCAGACGGACAGGGGGTGATGAGCAGTTCTTC	CASRRTGGDEQFF
TRBV5-6	TRBJ1-3	-	few	14	TGTGCCAGCAGCTTGGAGGACTCTGGAAACACCATATATTTT	CASSLEDSGNTIYF
TRBV4-1	TRBJ2-2	-	-	17	TGCGCCAGCAGCCAGATTTTCGGGGCAGAGAACACCGGGGAGCTGTTTTTT	CASSQIFGAENTGELFF
TRBV9	TRBJ2-2	TRBD2	-	15	TGTGCCAGCAGCGTAGGAGTAGCGGGCACCGGGGAGCTGTTTTTT	CASSVGVAGTGELFF
TRBV6-2/TRBV6-3	TRBJ2-7	-	-	15	TGTGCCAGCAGCCGTACAACCGACCCAAAATACGAGCAGTACTTC	CASSRTTDPKYEQYF
TRBV6-5	TRBJ2-7	-	-	12	TGTGCCAGCAGTTACGTAAGCTACGAGCAGTACTTC	CASSYVSYEQYF